Listed below are T cell receptor beta chains from one sample, sequenced in a study of monozygotic twins with inflammatory bowel disease. TCRdb reprocessed the 5' RACE reads, with one entry per CDR3 protein and no DNA. The sample data list approximately 160,000 distinct CDR3 sequences. Sequencing was carried out using blood. These receptor sequences come from a human donor with ulcerative colitis or Crohn's disease, or a healthy co-twin of an affected twin (not recorded which). Both conserved end residues are part of each CDR3. Each record gives: J gene, V gene, CDR3 protein.

J gene: TRBJ2-1
V gene: TRBV11-2
CDR3 protein: CASSLLGSGNYNEQFF

J gene: TRBJ2-5
V gene: TRBV7-2
CDR3 protein: CASSLDIAGTQYF

J gene: TRBJ2-2
V gene: TRBV20-1
CDR3 protein: CGSREGTGELFF

J gene: TRBJ2-2
V gene: TRBV7-2
CDR3 protein: CASSRGWTGELFF

J gene: TRBJ2-1
V gene: TRBV5-5
CDR3 protein: CASSFLRIEYHEQFF

J gene: TRBJ1-3
V gene: TRBV7-1
CDR3 protein: CASSSRDAGNTIYF

J gene: TRBJ2-3
V gene: TRBV12-3/TRBV12-4
CDR3 protein: CASSPGVIGTDTQYF

J gene: TRBJ2-7
V gene: TRBV7-2
CDR3 protein: CASSPESSGWSEQYF

J gene: TRBJ2-7
V gene: TRBV19
CDR3 protein: CASSPSDGYEQYF

J gene: TRBJ2-4
V gene: TRBV15
CDR3 protein: CATSNWGSKNIQYF

J gene: TRBJ2-1
V gene: TRBV29-1
CDR3 protein: CSVEGGDLQFF

J gene: TRBJ2-7
V gene: TRBV2
CDR3 protein: CASSEMEQGFYEQYF

J gene: TRBJ2-5
V gene: TRBV5-6
CDR3 protein: CASSSQGAAETQYF

J gene: TRBJ2-5
V gene: TRBV27
CDR3 protein: CASSLRQAYQETQYF

J gene: TRBJ2-3
V gene: TRBV3-1
CDR3 protein: CASSQSSGPTDTQYF

J gene: TRBJ2-2
V gene: TRBV9
CDR3 protein: CASSVASGEPTGELFF

J gene: TRBJ2-1
V gene: TRBV7-3
CDR3 protein: CASSLMAGGPYNEQFF

J gene: TRBJ1-4
V gene: TRBV29-1
CDR3 protein: CSARGQGKWNEKLFF

J gene: TRBJ2-7
V gene: TRBV20-1
CDR3 protein: CSARDTGSSSYEQYF

J gene: TRBJ2-1
V gene: TRBV6-5
CDR3 protein: CASSYGRGPPDGEQFF

J gene: TRBJ2-1
V gene: TRBV5-1
CDR3 protein: CASSRGLAATYNEQFF

J gene: TRBJ1-1
V gene: TRBV3-1
CDR3 protein: CASRGGVAEAFF

J gene: TRBJ2-7
V gene: TRBV7-6
CDR3 protein: CASSQKHEQYF

J gene: TRBJ2-1
V gene: TRBV9
CDR3 protein: CASSARQNRDEQFF

J gene: TRBJ2-3
V gene: TRBV20-1
CDR3 protein: CSVQGRSTDTQYF

J gene: TRBJ2-7
V gene: TRBV12-3/TRBV12-4
CDR3 protein: CASSLAASYEQYF

J gene: TRBJ2-7
V gene: TRBV7-2
CDR3 protein: CASSFRVSEQYF

J gene: TRBJ2-3
V gene: TRBV5-1
CDR3 protein: CASSWLTDGDTQYF